This entry is about one T cell receptor (beta chain). Antigen specificity is unknown. These data come from a study of somatic mutations in cytotoxic T cells in rheumatoid arthritis. The germline V gene has CDR1 MDHEN and CDR2 SYDVKM. The CDR3 totals 14 residues. With 1 base clipped from V and 8 bases from J, the junction kept 4 bases outside the gene matches. The assay was immunoSEQ multiplex PCR, and TCRdb's table has in-frame clones only and misses some. The profile shows approximately 24,000 clones, roughly 74% of them singletons. General observations from the study: Any difference in CD8+ T-cell clonality between patients who had rheumatoid arthritis and healthy controls who were age-matched was not statistically significant.

The chain carries TRBV28 and TRBJ2-1; 8 nucleotides align to TRBD1. The sequenced sample was CD8+ T cells sorted from blood. This clonotype originated in a woman under 30 in good health. Here the CDR3 DNA reads TGTGCCAGCAGTTTATCCCAGGGGGCGTATGAGCAGTTCTTC. Translated: CASSLSQGAYEQFF.